The 20 T cell receptor beta chains given below trace back to one sample, sequenced in a study of response to subunit inactivated influenza vaccine. MiXCR, run by TCRdb on the RT-PCR reads, gives a single entry per CDR3 protein. The data contain roughly 620,000 distinct CDR3 sequences, 11% of them seen just once; the ten biggest clones take up about 11%. This sample was also put to use in a study of T cells expressing NK-cell markers. That work states: 5'RACE template switching with UMIs generated TCR beta cDNA.

The material was PBMCs from blood, obtained on the day of vaccination. The source is a man aged 50 to 60 who received an inactivated influenza vaccine.

This clonotype was detected only a few times. This sequence joins TRBV20-1 and TRBJ2-1; D is unresolved. V dropped 6 bases and J dropped 0 bases, with 21 bases sitting between them. There are 17 residues in the CDR3. The germline gives CDR1 DFQATT, CDR2 SNEGSKA (reference sequence). The CDR3 spells CSALQIGVHSSYNEQFF. CDR3 DNA: TGCAGTGCCCTTCAAATAGGCGTCCATAGCTCCTACAATGAGCAGTTCTTC.

This clonotype was observed at least ten times. V usage is TRBV12-3 or TRBV12-4 and J usage is TRBJ2-7, with TRBD2 matching over 7 bases. After removal of 3 bases from V and 3 bases from J, the junction contained 2 bases not matched to a gene. CDR3 length equals 13 residues. CDR3 in amino acids: CASSLGGYYEQYF. The CDR3, as DNA: TGTGCCAGCAGTTTGGGGGGGTACTACGAGCAGTACTTC.

This clonotype was seen more than once but under ten times. The chain couples TRBV21-1 to TRBJ2-5; TRBD1, the table's D call, lacks a check against the DNA. TRBV21-1 is classified as a pseudogene. The CDR3 is 15 residues long. CDR3 DNA: TGTGCCAGCAGCAAAGGGGTGGGGGCGATAGAGACCCAGTACTTC. Translated, it gives CASSKGVGAIETQYF.

This clonotype turned up a few times. V gene TRBV12-3 or TRBV12-4 combines with J gene TRBJ2-3; no reliable D call. V was clipped by 1 base and J by 5 bases, with 13 bases between them. The CDR3 is 15 amino acids. CDR3 bases: TGTGCCAGCAGTTTAGTGTCATTGGAGAGAGATACGCAGTATTTT. It translates to CASSLVSLERDTQYF.

In its sample, this clonotype was seen a few times. This chain connects TRBV12-3 or TRBV12-4 to TRBJ1-2; D remains ambiguous. The length of the CDR3 is 14 residues. Trimming took 5 bases from V and 8 from J, leaving 18 bases between them. CDR3 region: CASSLARGGGGYTF. The CDR3 coding sequence is TGTGCCAGCAGTCTCGCCCGGGGAGGTGGGGGCTACACCTTC.

CDR3 in amino acids: CASSTNSGRASYNEQFF. For the CDR3, the DNA is TGTGCCAGCAGTACCAATAGCGGGAGGGCATCCTACAATGAGCAGTTCTTC. V is TRBV28 and J is TRBJ2-1, with 11 nucleotides matching TRBD2. Unmatched junction bases numbered 7, after V lost 5 bases and J lost 1 base. Germline V lookup: CDR1 MDHEN, CDR2 SYDVKM. This CDR3 is 17 amino acids long.

This clonotype was seen only a few times. The genes are TRBV25-1 and TRBJ1-5, with TRBD1 matching 12 bases. The germline gives CDR1 MGHDK, CDR2 SYGVNS. The CDR3 has 21 residues. V lost 4 bases and J lost 3; bases outside the gene matches: 19. The CDR3 region has the DNA TGTGCCAGCAGTGCACCACACGCGGGACAGGGGGCTCGGCGAGACAATCAGCCCCAGCATTTT. It codes for CASSAPHAGQGARRDNQPQHF.

Many counts were recorded for this clonotype. The V call is TRBV24-1, the J call TRBJ2-1, with D tentatively TRBD2 (6 bases). This CDR3 region has 16 residues. V shed 9 bases and J shed 10 bases, with 27 bases lying between them. CDR1 and CDR2 (germline): KGHDR, SFDVKD. The CDR3 reads CATSRGAGRGSQEQFF. The CDR3 DNA reads as TGTGCCACCTCCAGAGGTGCGGGACGCGGGTCACAGGAGCAGTTCTTC.

This clonotype was found a few times. V is TRBV28 and J is TRBJ1-5; D remains unclear. The germline V gene has CDR1 MDHEN and CDR2 SYDVKM. This CDR3 has 12 residues. The V and J ends lost 7 bases and 6 bases respectively, with 10 bases between them. CDR3: CASIAFGQPQHF. In DNA form, the CDR3 reads TGTGCCAGCATTGCATTCGGTCAGCCCCAGCATTTT.

The chain employs TRBV12-3 or TRBV12-4 and TRBJ2-2, with D perhaps TRBD2 (5 bases). V was trimmed by 6 bases and J by 1 base, leaving 15 bases between them. The CDR3 spans 16 residues. CDR3 coding DNA: TGTGCCAGCAGCCCGAGAGGAGCGGTGAACACCGGGGAGCTGTTTTTT. Encoded protein: CASSPRGAVNTGELFF.

The chain combines TRBV29-1 with TRBJ1-1; D gene unclear. The germline V gene encodes CDR1 SQVTM and CDR2 ANQGSEA. The CDR3 is made up of 11 amino acids. Trimming shortened V by 8 bases and J by 0 bases, and 7 bases separated the two germline ends. The CDR3 bases are TGCAGCTCAATACTGAACACTGAAGCTTTCTTT. Amino acids: CSSILNTEAFF. The whole variable domain, filled in from reference TRBV29-1 and TRBJ1-1, reads SAVISQKPSRDICQRGTSLTIQCQVDSQVTMMFWYRQQPGQSLTLIATANQGSEATYESGFVIDKFPISRPNLTFSTLTVSNMSPEDSSIYLCSSILNTEAFFGQGTRLTVV.

This rearrangement joins TRBV9 to TRBJ2-1; D is ambiguous. In germline, CDR1 is SGDLS, CDR2 YYNGEE. V was pared by 0 bases and J by 3 bases, with 7 bases between. The CDR3 is made up of 14 amino acids. The CDR3 DNA reads TGTGCCAGCAGCGTAGATCCAGACTACAATGAGCAGTTCTTC. Amino acid sequence: CASSVDPDYNEQFF. Supplemented by reference TRBV9 and TRBJ2-1, the full variable domain reads DSGVTQTPKHLITATGQRVTLRCSPRSGDLSVYWYQQSLDQGLQFLIQYYNGEERAKGNILERFSAQQFPDLHSELNLSSLELGDSALYFCASSVDPDYNEQFFGPGTRLTVL.

The chain carries TRBV7-3 and TRBJ2-4, with TRBD2 as a possible D gene (5 bases). With 2 bases removed from V and 8 bases from J, the gap between germline ends came to 19 bases. The germline gives CDR1 SGHTA, CDR2 FQGTGA. The CDR3 sequence is 16 residues long. CDR3 amino acids: CASSLGLGFNGDIQYF. DNA of the CDR3: TGTGCCAGCAGCTTAGGTCTGGGGTTTAACGGGGACATTCAGTACTTC. Together with reference TRBV7-3 and TRBJ2-4, the CDR3 gives the full variable domain: GAGVSQTPSNKVTEKGKYVELRCDPISGHTALYWYRQSLGQGPEFLIYFQGTGAADDSGLPNDRFFAVRPEGSVSTLKIQRTERGDSAVYLCASSLGLGFNGDIQYFGAGTRLSVL.

The chain uses TRBV28 and TRBJ2-2; no clear D gene. The V and J ends lost 4 bases and 6 bases respectively, with 18 bases between them. The CDR3 spans 16 residues. CDR1 and CDR2 (germline): MDHEN, SYDVKM. The CDR3, as DNA: TGTGCCAGCAGTTCTCAAGACTTAATGGGTGCCGGGGAGCTGTTTTTT. Protein sequence: CASSSQDLMGAGELFF.

V gene TRBV12-3 or TRBV12-4 combines with J gene TRBJ2-7, with D possibly matching TRBD2 (6 bases). The CDR3 consists of 12 residues. V was shortened by 3 bases and J by 6 bases, with 9 bases between the two germline ends. The CDR3 DNA sequence: TGTGCCAGCAGTTTGGAGGGTGGCGAGCAGTACTTC. This sequence encodes CASSLEGGEQYF.

The chain joins TRBV7-2 to TRBJ2-6, with no clear D. The V end lost 1 base, the J end lost 0 bases, and 7 bases lay between the germline ends. CDR1 SGHTA and CDR2 FQGNSA come from the germline V gene. The CDR3 extends over 16 amino acids. CDR3 sequence reads: CASSLDVNSGANVLTF. The CDR3 region has the DNA TGTGCCAGCAGCTTAGACGTCAACTCTGGGGCCAACGTCCTGACTTTC.

The V call is TRBV28, the J call TRBJ1-1; D not certain. The germline CDR1 and CDR2 sequences are MDHEN and SYDVKM. With 2 bases removed from V and 8 bases from J, the gap between germline ends came to 18 bases. This CDR3 spans 15 amino acids. CDR3 residues: CASSLAGRSTYEAFF. The CDR3 DNA is TGTGCCAGCAGTTTAGCCGGGAGGTCCACTTACGAAGCTTTCTTT.

This clonotype was observed many times. V gene TRBV9 combines with J gene TRBJ2-7, with 8 bases matching TRBD1. The trim removed 4 bases at V and 3 bases at J, leaving 9 bases unmatched. Germline CDR1 is SGDLS and CDR2 is YYNGEE. This CDR3 comprises 15 residues. As DNA, the CDR3 is TGTGCCAGCAGCACCCAGACAGGGGTTGGCTACGAGCAGTACTTC. This sequence encodes CASSTQTGVGYEQYF.

J is TRBJ1-2 and V is TRBV20-1; 9 bases are a match to TRBD1. The germline V gene encodes CDR1 DFQATT and CDR2 SNEGSKA (reference sequence). V was clipped by 5 bases and J by 1 base; unmatched bases: 11. The CDR3 extends over 16 amino acids. CDR3 in DNA: TGCAGTGCTCTTAAACGTGGACAGGGGAATAACTATGGCTACACCTTC. This codes for CSALKRGQGNNYGYTF.

The sample holds a few counts of this clonotype. The J gene is TRBJ2-7, the V gene TRBV29-1; perhaps TRBD1 as D (6 bases). This CDR3 has 14 amino acids. V was trimmed by 6 bases and J by 3 bases, leaving 18 bases between them. CDR1 is SQVTM, CDR2 ANQGSEA, per germline. This CDR3 is CSVREGTLIYEQYF. CDR3 nucleotide sequence: TGCAGCGTCAGAGAAGGGACACTTATCTACGAGCAGTACTTC.